This T cell receptor (beta chain) derives from a study of blood T cell repertoires in COVID-19. Original handling: Reference gene primer amplification in the assay estimated nucleated cell counts. Using immunoSEQ multiplex PCR, the repertoire was profiled, and TCRdb retains in-frame clones only, with some absent. V and J calls and clone size are given by that table; D and trimming were obtained from the DNA. The sample records roughly 200,000 clones, more than 75% being singletons. V dropped 7 bases and J dropped 4; count of bases not matched to a gene: 9. The CDR3 runs to 15 residues. Germline V CDR1 and CDR2: MNHEY, SVGAGI.

The chain links TRBV6-5 to TRBJ2-3; 9 nucleotides line up with TRBD2. The sample consisted of peripheral blood. This receptor was identified in a person between 65 and 79 years old with COVID-19, enrolled during active disease. The CDR3 DNA reads TGTGCCAGCAACGGGAGGCGGGAGGGATCAGATACGCAGTATTTT. The encoded protein is CASNGRREGSDTQYF.